These T cell receptor beta chains were read from a single sample in a study of blood T cell repertoires in COVID-19. Assay used: immunoSEQ multiplex PCR; TCRdb lists only in-frame clones, some missing. This table has about 330,000 clones, about 92% appearing once. Source material: PBMCs or T cells enriched from blood (not recorded which). Receptors originate from a woman younger than 45 who had recovered from COVID-19. The CDR3 runs from the conserved cysteine through the conserved F or W. Fields, in order: D gene, clone size, V gene, J gene, CDR3 length, CDR3 protein, CDR3 DNA. The D gene is left open where the match is weak. Not all rows give a size; the values are once, few, many and, for expanded clones, a class.

-	once	TRBV5-1	TRBJ1-1	14	CASALKGLNTEAFF	TGCGCCAGCGCGCTGAAGGGGCTGAACACTGAAGCTTTCTTT
TRBD2	-	TRBV10-3	TRBJ2-1	16	CAISEYGGASYNEQFF	TGTGCCATCAGTGAGTACGGGGGGGCATCCTACAATGAGCAGTTCTTC
-	-	TRBV18	TRBJ1-4	14	CASSPRDRFQKLFF	TGTGCCAGCTCACCCCGTGACAGGTTCCAGAAACTGTTTTTT
TRBD1	-	TRBV7-8	TRBJ1-2	18	CASSFRGDRVLANYGYTF	TGTGCCAGCAGCTTTCGTGGCGACAGGGTGCTAGCTAACTATGGCTACACCTTC
TRBD2	-	TRBV28	TRBJ2-7	15	CASSPMLAGGLEQYF	TGTGCCAGCAGCCCCATGCTAGCGGGAGGGCTAGAGCAGTACTTC
TRBD1	-	TRBV15	TRBJ1-6	14	CATSFRDRGSPLHF	TGTGCCACCAGCTTCCGGGACAGGGGTTCACCCCTCCACTTT
TRBD1	-	TRBV10-3	TRBJ1-2	13	CAISETGGVGYTF	TGTGCCATCAGTGAAACAGGGGGGGTTGGCTACACCTTC
-	-	TRBV6-5	TRBJ1-2	15	CASSYESQGNYGYTF	TGTGCCAGCAGTTATGAGTCCCAGGGGAACTATGGCTACACCTTC
-	few	TRBV7-2	TRBJ1-1	14	CASIGVGRGTEAFF	TGTGCCAGCATCGGGGTAGGGCGCGGCACTGAAGCTTTCTTT
TRBD2	once	TRBV28	TRBJ2-5	16	CASSLLLAGLQETQYF	TGTGCCAGCAGTTTGTTACTAGCGGGGTTGCAAGAGACCCAGTACTTC
TRBD1	-	TRBV6-5	TRBJ2-7	15	CASSLDRGQTYEQYF	TGTGCCAGCAGTTTGGACAGGGGACAAACCTACGAGCAGTACTTC
TRBD2	-	TRBV7-6	TRBJ2-5	17	CASRPPRASGARETQYF	TGTGCCAGCAGACCCCCCCGGGCTAGCGGGGCCAGGGAGACCCAGTACTTC
-	-	TRBV28	TRBJ1-5	13	CASIGAGNQPQHF	TGTGCCAGCATTGGGGCGGGCAATCAGCCCCAGCATTTT
-	-	TRBV9	TRBJ2-5	14	CASSVGTFQETQYF	TGTGCCAGCAGCGTAGGTACTTTCCAAGAGACCCAGTACTTC
TRBD1	-	TRBV5-1	TRBJ2-1	15	CASSSGTGGHNEQFF	TGCGCCAGCAGTTCCGGGACAGGGGGACACAATGAGCAGTTCTTC
TRBD1	-	TRBV19	TRBJ1-2	15	CASTGTGWSNYGYTF	TGTGCCAGCACCGGGACAGGATGGTCTAACTATGGCTACACCTTC
TRBD1	few	TRBV6-2/TRBV6-3	TRBJ1-5	16	CASSPDRGAPAQPQHF	TGTGCCAGCAGTCCAGACAGGGGGGCCCCGGCACAGCCCCAGCATTTT
-	-	TRBV7-2	TRBJ2-1	14	CASSLVGLYNEQFF	TGTGCCAGCAGCTTAGTTGGGCTATACAATGAGCAGTTCTTC
TRBD2	-	TRBV30	TRBJ2-7	12	CAWKRGAYEQYF	TGTGCCTGGAAGCGGGGGGCCTACGAGCAGTACTTC
TRBD2	-	TRBV10-3	TRBJ2-1	15	CAIRGPGLARNEQFF	TGTGCCATCAGGGGACCGGGACTAGCCCGCAATGAGCAGTTCTTC
-	few	TRBV7-9	TRBJ1-2	13	CASSFRANYGYTF	TGTGCCAGCAGCTTCAGGGCTAACTATGGCTACACCTTC
TRBD2	few	TRBV2	TRBJ2-1	15	CASSVETSGSNEQFF	TGTGCCAGCAGTGTTGAGACTAGCGGGAGTAATGAGCAGTTCTTC
TRBD1	-	TRBV4-1	TRBJ2-7	15	CASSSPGGTIYEQYF	TGCGCCAGCAGCTCGCCAGGGGGCACAATCTACGAGCAGTACTTC
-	few	TRBV12-3/TRBV12-4	TRBJ1-1	13	CASSLSRNTEAFF	TGTGCCAGCAGCCTTAGTCGGAACACTGAAGCTTTCTTT
-	-	TRBV27	TRBJ2-2	15	CASSLLARGSGELFF	TGTGCCAGCAGTTTACTAGCCAGGGGTTCCGGGGAGCTGTTTTTT
-	-	TRBV2	TRBJ1-5	14	CASNSGVRNQPQHF	TGTGCCAGCAATAGCGGAGTACGGAATCAGCCCCAGCATTTT
-	-	TRBV14	TRBJ2-6	12	CASSRATNVLTF	TGTGCCAGCAGCCGAGCGACCAACGTCCTGACTTTC
-	-	TRBV28	TRBJ2-3	15	CASTPGGDSTDTQYF	TGTGCCAGCACCCCTGGCGGAGATAGCACAGATACGCAGTATTTT
TRBD1	-	TRBV30	TRBJ2-1	13	CASAGTVYNEQFF	TGTGCCTCCGCCGGGACAGTTTACAATGAGCAGTTCTTC
-	-	TRBV5-1	TRBJ1-1	13	CASSFQGNTEAFF	TGCGCCAGCAGCTTTCAGGGAAATACTGAAGCTTTCTTT
TRBD1	-	TRBV5-1	TRBJ2-5	14	CASRPNRGQETQYF	TGCGCCAGCAGGCCCAACAGGGGCCAAGAGACCCAGTACTTC
-	few	TRBV9	TRBJ2-6	15	CASSVREEGANVLTF	TGTGCCAGCAGCGTTAGGGAGGAGGGGGCCAACGTCCTGACTTTC
-	-	TRBV5-1	TRBJ2-5	15	CASSLADGGRETQYF	TGCGCCAGCAGCTTGGCCGACGGGGGACGGGAGACCCAGTACTTC
-	once	TRBV4-3	TRBJ1-2	14	CASSQDRGGIGYTF	TGCGCCAGCAGCCAAGATCGCGGGGGGATTGGCTACACCTTC
-	-	TRBV6-1	TRBJ2-3	16	CASSALGYPSTDTQYF	TGTGCCAGCAGTGCTCTAGGCTACCCTAGCACAGATACGCAGTATTTT
-	-	TRBV28	TRBJ2-6	14	CASLRRGRANVLTF	TGTGCCAGCCTCCGTCGGGGGAGGGCCAACGTCCTGACTTTC
-	-	TRBV9	TRBJ2-1	13	CASSVEGVDEQFF	TGTGCCAGCAGCGTCGAGGGCGTGGATGAGCAGTTCTTC
TRBD1	-	TRBV6-4	TRBJ2-3	17	CASSEHPRTGYADTQYF	TGTGCCAGCAGCGAACACCCCCGGACAGGGTACGCAGATACGCAGTATTTT
TRBD1	-	TRBV18	TRBJ2-5	16	CASSPAGTGIRETQYF	TGTGCCAGCTCACCGGCCGGGACAGGGATTAGGGAGACCCAGTACTTC
-	-	TRBV28	TRBJ1-5	15	CASSLNTPGDQPQHF	TGTGCCAGCAGTTTAAATACCCCGGGGGACCAGCCCCAGCATTTT
-	-	TRBV10-3	TRBJ1-3	17	CAISSDSPSFSVYTIYF	TGTGCCATCAGCTCGGACAGCCCTAGTTTCTCGGTGTACACCATATATTTT